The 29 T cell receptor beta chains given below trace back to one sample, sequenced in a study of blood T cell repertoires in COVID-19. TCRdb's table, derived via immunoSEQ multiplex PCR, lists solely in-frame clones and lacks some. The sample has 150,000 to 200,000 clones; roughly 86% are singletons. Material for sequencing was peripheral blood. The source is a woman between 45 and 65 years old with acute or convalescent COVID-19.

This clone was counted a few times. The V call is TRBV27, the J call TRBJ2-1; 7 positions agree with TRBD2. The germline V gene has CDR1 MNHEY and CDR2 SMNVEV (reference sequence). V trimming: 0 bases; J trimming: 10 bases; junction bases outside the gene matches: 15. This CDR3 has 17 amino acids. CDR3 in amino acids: CASSLSKRGLPRPEQFF. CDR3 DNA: TGTGCCAGCAGTTTATCAAAGAGGGGACTACCTAGGCCGGAGCAGTTCTTC.

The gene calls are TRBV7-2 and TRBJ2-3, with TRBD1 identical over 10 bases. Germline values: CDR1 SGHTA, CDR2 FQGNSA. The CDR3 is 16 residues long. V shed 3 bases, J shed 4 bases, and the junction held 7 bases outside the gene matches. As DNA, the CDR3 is TGTGCCAGCAGCTTCTCCCGGACAGGGGGAGCAGATACGCAGTATTTT. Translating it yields CASSFSRTGGADTQYF.

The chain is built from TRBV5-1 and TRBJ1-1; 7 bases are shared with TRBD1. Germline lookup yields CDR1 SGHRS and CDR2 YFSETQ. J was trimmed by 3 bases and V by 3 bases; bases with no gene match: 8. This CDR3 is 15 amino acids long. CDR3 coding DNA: TGCGCCAGCAGCTCAGACAGGGTGAGGGACACTGAAGCTTTCTTT. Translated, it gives CASSSDRVRDTEAFF.

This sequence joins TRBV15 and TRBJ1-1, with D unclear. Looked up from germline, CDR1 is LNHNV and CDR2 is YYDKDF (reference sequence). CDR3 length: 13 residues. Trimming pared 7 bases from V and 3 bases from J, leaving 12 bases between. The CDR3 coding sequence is TGTGCCACCAAAGGGAGGAGGGACACTGAAGCTTTCTTT. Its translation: CATKGRRDTEAFF.

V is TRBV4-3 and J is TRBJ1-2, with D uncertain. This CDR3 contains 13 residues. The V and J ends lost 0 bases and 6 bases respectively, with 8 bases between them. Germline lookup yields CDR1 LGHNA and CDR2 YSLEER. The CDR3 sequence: CASSQDLQNGYTF. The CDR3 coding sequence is TGCGCCAGCAGCCAAGATTTGCAGAATGGCTACACCTTC.

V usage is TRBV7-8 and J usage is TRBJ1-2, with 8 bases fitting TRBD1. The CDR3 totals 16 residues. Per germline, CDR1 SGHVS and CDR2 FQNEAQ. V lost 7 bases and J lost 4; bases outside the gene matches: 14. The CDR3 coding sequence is TGTGCCAGCACCCTGGACAGGGACCTACTAGGCTATGGCTACACCTTC. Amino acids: CASTLDRDLLGYGYTF. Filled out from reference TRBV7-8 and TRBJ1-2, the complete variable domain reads GAGVSQSPRYKVAKRGQDVALRCDPISGHVSLFWYQQALGQGPEFLTYFQNEAQLDKSGLPSDRFFAERPEGSVSTLKIQRTQQEDSAVYLCASTLDRDLLGYGYTFGSGTRLTVV.

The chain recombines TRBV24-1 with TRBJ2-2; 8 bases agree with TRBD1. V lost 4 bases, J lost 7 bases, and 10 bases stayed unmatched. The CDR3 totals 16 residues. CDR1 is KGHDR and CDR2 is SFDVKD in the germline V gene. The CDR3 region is CATSESRTGKVGELFF. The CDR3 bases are TGTGCCACCAGTGAGAGTCGGACAGGGAAGGTCGGGGAGCTGTTTTTT.

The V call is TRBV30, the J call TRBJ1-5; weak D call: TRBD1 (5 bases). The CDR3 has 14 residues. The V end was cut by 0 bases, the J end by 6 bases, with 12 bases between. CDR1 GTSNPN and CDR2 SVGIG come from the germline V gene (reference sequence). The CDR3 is CAWSVGQGTQPQHF. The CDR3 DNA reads TGTGCCTGGAGTGTAGGGCAGGGTACTCAGCCCCAGCATTTT.

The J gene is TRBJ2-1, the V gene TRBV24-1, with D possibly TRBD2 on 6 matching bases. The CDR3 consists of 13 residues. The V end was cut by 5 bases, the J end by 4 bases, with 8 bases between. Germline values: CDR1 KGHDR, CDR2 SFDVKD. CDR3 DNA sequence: TGTGCCACCAGTGGTGGGGGGTACAATGAGCAGTTCTTC. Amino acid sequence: CATSGGGYNEQFF.

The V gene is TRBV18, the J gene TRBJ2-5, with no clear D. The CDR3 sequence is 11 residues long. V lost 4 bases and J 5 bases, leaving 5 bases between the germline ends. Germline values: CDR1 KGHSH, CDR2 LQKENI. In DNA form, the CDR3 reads TGTGCCAGCTCACAGGAGGAGACCCAGTACTTC. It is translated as CASSQEETQYF. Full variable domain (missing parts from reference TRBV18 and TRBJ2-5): NAGVMQNPRHLVRRRGQEARLRCSPMKGHSHVYWYRQLPEEGLKFMVYLQKENIIDESGMPKERFSAEFPKEGPSILRIQQVVRGDSAAYFCASSQEETQYFGPGTRLLVL.

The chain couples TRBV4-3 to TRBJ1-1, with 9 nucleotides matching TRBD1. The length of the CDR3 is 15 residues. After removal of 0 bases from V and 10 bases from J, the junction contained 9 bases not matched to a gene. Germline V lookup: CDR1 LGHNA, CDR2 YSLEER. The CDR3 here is CASSQDFTGGEVAFF. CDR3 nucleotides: TGCGCCAGCAGCCAAGATTTTACAGGGGGCGAGGTAGCTTTCTTT.

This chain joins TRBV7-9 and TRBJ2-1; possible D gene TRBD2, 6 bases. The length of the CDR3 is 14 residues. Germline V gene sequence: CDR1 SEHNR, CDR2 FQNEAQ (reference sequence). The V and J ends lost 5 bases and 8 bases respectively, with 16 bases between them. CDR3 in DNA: TGTGCCAGCAGCCCTCGGGGGAGAATCTATGAGCAGTTCTTC. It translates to CASSPRGRIYEQFF.

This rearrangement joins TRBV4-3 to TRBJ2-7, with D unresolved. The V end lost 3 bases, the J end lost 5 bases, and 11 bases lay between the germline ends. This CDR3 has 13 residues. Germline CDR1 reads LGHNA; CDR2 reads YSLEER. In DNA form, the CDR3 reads TGCGCCAGCAGCCAGGCAAACAGTGACGAGCAGTACTTC. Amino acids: CASSQANSDEQYF.

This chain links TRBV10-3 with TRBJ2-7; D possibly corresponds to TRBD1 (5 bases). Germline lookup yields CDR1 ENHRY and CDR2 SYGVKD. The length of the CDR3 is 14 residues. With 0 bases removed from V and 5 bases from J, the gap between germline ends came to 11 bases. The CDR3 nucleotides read TGTGCCATCAGTGAGTCGACGACCAGGGACGAGCAGTACTTC. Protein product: CAISESTTRDEQYF.

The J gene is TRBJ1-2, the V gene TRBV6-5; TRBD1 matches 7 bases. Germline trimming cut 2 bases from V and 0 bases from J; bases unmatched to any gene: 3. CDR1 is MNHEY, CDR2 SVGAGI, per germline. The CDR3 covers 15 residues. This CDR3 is CASSYGTDANYGYTF. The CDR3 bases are TGTGCCAGCAGTTACGGGACAGACGCTAACTATGGCTACACCTTC.

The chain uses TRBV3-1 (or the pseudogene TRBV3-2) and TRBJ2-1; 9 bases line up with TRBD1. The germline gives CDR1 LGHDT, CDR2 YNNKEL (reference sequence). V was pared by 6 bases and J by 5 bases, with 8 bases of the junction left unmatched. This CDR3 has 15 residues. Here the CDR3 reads CASRLTGGSDNEQFF. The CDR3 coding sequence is TGTGCCAGCAGGCTTACAGGGGGCAGCGACAATGAGCAGTTCTTC.

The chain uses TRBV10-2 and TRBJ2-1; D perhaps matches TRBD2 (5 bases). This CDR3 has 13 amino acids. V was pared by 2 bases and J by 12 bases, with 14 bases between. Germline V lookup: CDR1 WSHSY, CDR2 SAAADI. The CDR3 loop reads CASSESYGGWQFF. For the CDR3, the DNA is TGCGCCAGCAGTGAGAGTTATGGCGGGTGGCAGTTCTTC.

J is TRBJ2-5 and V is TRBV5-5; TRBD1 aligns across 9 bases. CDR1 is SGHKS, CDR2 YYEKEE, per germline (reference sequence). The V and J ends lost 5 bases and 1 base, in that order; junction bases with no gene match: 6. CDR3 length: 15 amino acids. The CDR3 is CASSVQGAFQETQYF. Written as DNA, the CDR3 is TGTGCCAGCAGTGTACAGGGGGCATTCCAAGAGACCCAGTACTTC.

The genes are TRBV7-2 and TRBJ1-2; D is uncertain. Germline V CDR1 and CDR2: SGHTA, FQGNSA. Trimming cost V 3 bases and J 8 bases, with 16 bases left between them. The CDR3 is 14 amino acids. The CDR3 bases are TGTGCCAGCAGCTTGGTGGGTGTAGACGGGGGCTACACCTTC. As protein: CASSLVGVDGGYTF.

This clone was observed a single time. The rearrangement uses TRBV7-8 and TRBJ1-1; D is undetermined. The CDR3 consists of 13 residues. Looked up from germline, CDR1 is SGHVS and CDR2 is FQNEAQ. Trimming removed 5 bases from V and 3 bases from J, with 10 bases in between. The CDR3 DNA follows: TGTGCCAGCAGCCGTTCGGTGGACACTGAAGCTTTCTTT. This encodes CASSRSVDTEAFF.

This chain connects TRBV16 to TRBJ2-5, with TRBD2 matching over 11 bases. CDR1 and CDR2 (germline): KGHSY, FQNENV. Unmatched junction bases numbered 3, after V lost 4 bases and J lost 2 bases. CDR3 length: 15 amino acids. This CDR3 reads CASSPGTSGQETQYF. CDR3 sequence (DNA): TGTGCCAGCAGCCCCGGGACTAGCGGTCAAGAGACCCAGTACTTC.

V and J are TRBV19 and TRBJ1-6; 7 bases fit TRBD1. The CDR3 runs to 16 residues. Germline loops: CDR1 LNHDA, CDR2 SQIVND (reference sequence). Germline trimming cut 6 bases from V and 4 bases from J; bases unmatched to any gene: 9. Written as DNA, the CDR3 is TGTGCCAGTAGCCGAACCGGGACAGCATATAATTCACCCCTCCACTTT. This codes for CASSRTGTAYNSPLHF.

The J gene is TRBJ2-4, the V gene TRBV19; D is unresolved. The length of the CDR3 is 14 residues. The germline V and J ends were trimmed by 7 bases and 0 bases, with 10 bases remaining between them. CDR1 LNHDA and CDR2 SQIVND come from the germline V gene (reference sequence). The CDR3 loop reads CASKDSIAKNIQYF. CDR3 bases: TGTGCCAGTAAAGATAGTATAGCCAAAAACATTCAGTACTTC.

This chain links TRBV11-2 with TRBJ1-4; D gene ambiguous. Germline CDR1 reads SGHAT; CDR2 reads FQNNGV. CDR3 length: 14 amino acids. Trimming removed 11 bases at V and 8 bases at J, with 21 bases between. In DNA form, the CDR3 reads TGTGCCTCCCGATCGAGTACTAATCGGGAAAAACTGTTTTTT. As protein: CASRSSTNREKLFF.

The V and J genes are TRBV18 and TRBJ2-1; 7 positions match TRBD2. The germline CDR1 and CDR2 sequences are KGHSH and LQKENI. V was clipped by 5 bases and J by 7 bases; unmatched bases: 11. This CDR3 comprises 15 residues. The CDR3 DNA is TGTGCCAGCTCATTTGGGACTACCCAAGGTAATGAGCAGTTCTTC. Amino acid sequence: CASSFGTTQGNEQFF.

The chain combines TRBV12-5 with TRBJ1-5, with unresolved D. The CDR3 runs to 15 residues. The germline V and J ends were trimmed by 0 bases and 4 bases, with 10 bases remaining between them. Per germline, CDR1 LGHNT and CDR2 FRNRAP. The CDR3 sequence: CASGLVGGRNQPQHF. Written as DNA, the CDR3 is TGTGCTAGTGGTTTGGTGGGAGGCAGAAATCAGCCCCAGCATTTT.

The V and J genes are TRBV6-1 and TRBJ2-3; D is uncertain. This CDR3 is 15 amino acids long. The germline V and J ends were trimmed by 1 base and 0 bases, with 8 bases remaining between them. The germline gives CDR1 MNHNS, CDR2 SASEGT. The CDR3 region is CASSEDSTSTDTQYF. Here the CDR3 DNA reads TGTGCCAGCAGTGAAGACAGCACTAGCACAGATACGCAGTATTTT.

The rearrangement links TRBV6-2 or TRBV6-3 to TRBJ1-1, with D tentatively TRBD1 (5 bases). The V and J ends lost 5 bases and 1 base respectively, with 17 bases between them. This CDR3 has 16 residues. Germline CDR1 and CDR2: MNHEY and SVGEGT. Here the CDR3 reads CASSPSWGTRNTEAFF. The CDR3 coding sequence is TGTGCCAGCAGTCCCTCTTGGGGGACTCGGAACACTGAAGCTTTCTTT.

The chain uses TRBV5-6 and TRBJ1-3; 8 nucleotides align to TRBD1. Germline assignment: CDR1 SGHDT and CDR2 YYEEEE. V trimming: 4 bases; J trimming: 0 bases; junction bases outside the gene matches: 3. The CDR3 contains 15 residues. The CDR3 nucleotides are TGTGCCAGCAGCGCCGGGACAGGCTCTGGAAACACCATATATTTT. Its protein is CASSAGTGSGNTIYF.